The 28 T cell receptor beta chains presented below share a single source sample, sequenced in a study of early T cells in non-severe SARS-CoV-2 infection. A single record per CDR3 protein comes from TCRdb applying MiXCR to the 5' RACE reads. The sample shows 65,000 to 85,000 distinct CDR3 sequences, less than 20% of them seen only once. Material: whole blood. The receptors come from an adult who was a healthcare worker with PCR-confirmed SARS-CoV-2 infection or an uninfected control (not recorded which).

The table lists this clonotype with many counts. The chain carries TRBV29-1 and TRBJ2-1; the D gene could be TRBD1 or TRBD2 (5 bases each). Trimming took 4 bases from V and 8 from J, leaving 15 bases between them. CDR1 is SQVTM and CDR2 is ANQGSEA in the germline V gene. The CDR3 has 13 amino acids. The CDR3 DNA reads TGCAGCGTTGGGGGACGCAGGCGGGATGAGCAGTTCTTC. Translation gives CSVGGRRRDEQFF.

This chain connects TRBV5-4 to TRBJ2-5, with 8 bases identical to TRBD2. The ends lost 5 bases at V and 1 base at J; junction bases unmatched: 7. The CDR3 totals 15 residues. Germline V gene sequence: CDR1 SGHNT, CDR2 YYREEE (reference sequence). Here the CDR3 DNA reads TGTGCCAGCAGTCGGGAGGGCAGGGTCCAAGAGACCCAGTACTTC. Its protein is CASSREGRVQETQYF.

This clonotype has only a few counts. The chain combines TRBV18 with TRBJ2-7; D call uncertain. This CDR3 comprises 13 residues. The V gene's germline CDR1 is KGHSH and CDR2 LQKENI. V shed 4 bases and J shed 5 bases, with 12 bases lying between them. CDR3: CASSLSEVNEQYF. The DNA for the CDR3 is TGTGCCAGCTCACTTTCGGAAGTCAACGAGCAGTACTTC.

This clonotype was seen a handful of times. This chain uses TRBV27 with TRBJ2-7; tentatively, D is TRBD2 (5 bases). The V gene's germline CDR1 is MNHEY and CDR2 SMNVEV (reference sequence). The V and J ends lost 8 bases and 1 base respectively, with 15 bases between them. The CDR3 loop spans 14 amino acids. The CDR3 spells CASRPPEGSYEQYF. CDR3 nucleotide sequence: TGTGCCAGCCGGCCCCCCGAGGGTTCCTACGAGCAGTACTTC.

In this sample, this clonotype turned up a few times. The rearrangement links TRBV18 to TRBJ2-1; no clear D gene. The CDR3 sequence is 15 residues long. Trimming took 3 bases from V and 4 from J, leaving 13 bases between them. The germline V gene encodes CDR1 KGHSH and CDR2 LQKENI. The CDR3 coding sequence is TGTGCCAGCTCACCCAGCTTGACGGAGTACAATGAGCAGTTCTTC. The encoded protein is CASSPSLTEYNEQFF.

The chain employs TRBV4-2 and TRBJ2-7; D not certain. The CDR3 sequence is 16 residues long. The germline V gene has CDR1 LGHNA and CDR2 YNFKEQ. Trimming removed 0 bases from V and 0 bases from J, with 12 bases in between. The CDR3 protein is CASSQERVSPSYEQYF. DNA for the CDR3: TGTGCCAGCAGCCAAGAACGGGTGTCCCCCTCCTACGAGCAGTACTTC.

Only a few counts were recorded for this clonotype. V and J are TRBV6-2 or TRBV6-3 and TRBJ2-1, with 8 bases that match TRBD2. Germline V gives CDR1 MNHEY, CDR2 SVGEGT. The CDR3 length is 16 residues. Unmatched junction bases numbered 10, after V lost 6 bases and J lost 3 bases. The chain's CDR3 is CASSPLGTSLYNEQFF. As DNA, the CDR3 is TGTGCCAGCAGCCCTCTAGGGACTAGTCTCTACAATGAGCAGTTCTTC.

This clonotype was recorded many times. The genes are TRBV30 and TRBJ1-2; D remains ambiguous. The germline CDR1 and CDR2 sequences are GTSNPN and SVGIG (reference sequence). This CDR3 has 15 residues. Trimming removed 0 bases at V and 0 bases at J, with 11 bases between. CDR3 nucleotide sequence: TGTGCCTGGAGTGTAGGGCAGGTCACTAACTATGGCTACACCTTC. Amino acid sequence: CAWSVGQVTNYGYTF. Together with reference TRBV30 and TRBJ1-2, the CDR3 gives the full variable domain: SQTIHQWPATLVQPVGSPLSLECTVEGTSNPNLYWYRQAAGRGLQLLFYSVGIGQISSEVPQNLSASRPQDRQFILSSKKLLLSDSGFYLCAWSVGQVTNYGYTFGSGTRLTVV.

This clonotype was found many times. The chain joins TRBV28 to TRBJ1-5, with 7 nucleotides matching TRBD1. This CDR3 is 15 amino acids long. Germline CDR1 is MDHEN and CDR2 is SYDVKM. Trimming took 5 bases from V and 3 from J; bases not matched to a gene: 7. For the CDR3, the DNA is TGTGCCAGCAGTACCTACAGGGGCTACAATCAGCCCCAGCATTTT. Translating gives CASSTYRGYNQPQHF.

In this sample, this clonotype turned up a few times. The gene calls are TRBV20-1 and TRBJ2-3, with D perhaps matching TRBD1 (6 bases). In germline, CDR1 is DFQATT, CDR2 SNEGSKA (reference sequence). The CDR3 runs to 11 residues. As DNA, the CDR3 is TGCAGGGGGGCTACCGGGGATACGCAGTATTTT. This translates into CRGATGDTQYF.

This clonotype appeared many times. This chain uses TRBV23-1 with TRBJ2-1, with 8 bases fitting TRBD1. TRBV23-1 is sorted into the ORF group, with uncertain function. The CDR3 covers 16 residues. The J segment lost 9 bases and the V segment lost 0 bases, leaving 10 bases of the junction unmatched. CDR3 residues: CASSQSETGDKVEQFF. The CDR3 nucleotides are TGCGCCAGCAGTCAATCGGAGACAGGGGACAAGGTTGAGCAGTTCTTC.

The rearrangement uses TRBV18 and TRBJ2-1; 12 bases fit TRBD1. The CDR3 contains 20 residues. J gave up 3 bases and V 4 bases, and 16 bases lay outside the gene matches. CDR1 is KGHSH, CDR2 LQKENI, per germline. CDR3 sequence: CASSLTLGDRGPKFYNEQFF. CDR3 DNA: TGTGCCAGCTCACTAACACTGGGGGACAGGGGGCCCAAGTTCTACAATGAGCAGTTCTTC. The entire variable domain, with the rest obtained from reference TRBV18 and TRBJ2-1, is as follows: NAGVMQNPRHLVRRRGQEARLRCSPMKGHSHVYWYRQLPEEGLKFMVYLQKENIIDESGMPKERFSAEFPKEGPSILRIQQVVRGDSAAYFCASSLTLGDRGPKFYNEQFFGPGTRLTVL.

This clonotype turned up a few times. CDR3 sequence reads: CASSVAGVVETQYF. The CDR3 nucleotides are TGTGCCAGCAGCGTAGCAGGAGTGGTGGAGACCCAGTACTTC. The chain couples TRBV9 to TRBJ2-5, with D uncertain. The V end was cut by 0 bases, the J end by 5 bases, with 11 bases between. The CDR3 length is 14 residues. Germline values: CDR1 SGDLS, CDR2 YYNGEE.

This clonotype was seen only a few times. The rearrangement uses TRBV7-8 and TRBJ2-3; 10 bases fit TRBD2. Germline V gene data show CDR1 as SGHVS and CDR2 as FQNEAQ. The CDR3 runs 16 residues. J lost 4 bases, V lost 4 bases, and 8 bases had no gene match. CDR3 coding DNA: TGTGCCAGCAGCTCTGTTCTAGCGGGGGTCGCAGATACGCAGTATTTT. This translates into CASSSVLAGVADTQYF.

This rearrangement joins TRBV9 to TRBJ2-3, with D hard to call. Germline loops: CDR1 SGDLS, CDR2 YYNGEE. The CDR3 has 13 residues. V shed 3 bases and J shed 6 bases, with 11 bases lying between them. The CDR3 coding sequence is TGTGCCAGCAGCGGGCCCCGACCCGATACGCAGTATTTT. This gives the protein CASSGPRPDTQYF.

This clonotype was picked up a small number of times. V usage is TRBV18 and J usage is TRBJ2-5; D possibly corresponds to TRBD1 (6 bases). Trimming left V 6 bases short and J 5 bases short, with 13 bases between. Germline lookup yields CDR1 KGHSH and CDR2 LQKENI. The CDR3 totals 13 residues. The CDR3 spells CASSTNTGETQYF. Here the CDR3 DNA reads TGTGCCAGCTCCACCAATACAGGGGAGACCCAGTACTTC.

This clonotype was seen repeatedly, ten times or more. The chain joins TRBV5-1 to TRBJ1-5, with unresolved D. Trimming took 5 bases from V and 7 from J, leaving 19 bases between them. This CDR3 region has 15 residues. CDR1 SGHRS and CDR2 YFSETQ come from the germline V gene. CDR3 residues: CASRKESVAGQPQHF. CDR3 nucleotide sequence: TGCGCCAGCAGAAAGGAGTCGGTTGCGGGGCAGCCCCAGCATTTT. Full variable domain (rest looked up from reference TRBV5-1 and TRBJ1-5): KAGVTQTPRYLIKTRGQQVTLSCSPISGHRSVSWYQQTPGQGLQFLFEYFSETQRNKGNFPGRFSGRQFSNSRSEMNVSTLELGDSALYLCASRKESVAGQPQHFGDGTRLSIL.

This sequence joins TRBV7-2 and TRBJ2-1; 12 bases match TRBD2. The CDR3 contains 17 residues. Germline values: CDR1 SGHTA, CDR2 FQGNSA. J was trimmed by 5 bases and V by 3 bases; bases with no gene match: 8. This CDR3 is CASSFSPGLAGNNEQFF. The DNA of the CDR3 is TGTGCCAGCAGCTTCTCCCCGGGACTAGCGGGTAACAATGAGCAGTTCTTC.

This clonotype was seen repeatedly, ten times or more. The chain's CDR3 is CASSLGRQTQYF. The DNA for the CDR3 is TGTGCCAGCAGTTTAGGACGACAGACCCAGTACTTC. The genes are TRBV28 and TRBJ2-5; D gene uncertain. The germline V gene encodes CDR1 MDHEN and CDR2 SYDVKM. Trimming shortened V by 2 bases and J by 6 bases, and 7 bases separated the two germline ends. The CDR3 contains 12 residues.

This clonotype was seen a few times. This chain links TRBV28 with TRBJ2-7; D may be TRBD1 (6 bases). Per the germline V gene, CDR1 is MDHEN and CDR2 is SYDVKM. The CDR3 has 13 residues. V lost 2 bases, J lost 5 bases, and 10 bases lay in between. The CDR3 here is CASSLLRGHEQYF. In DNA, the CDR3 is TGTGCCAGCAGTTTACTCAGGGGCCACGAGCAGTACTTC.

The CDR3 spells CASIDRGTDTQYF. As DNA, the CDR3 is TGTGCCAGTATTGACAGGGGCACAGATACGCAGTATTTT. The chain has TRBV19 and TRBJ2-3; the match to TRBD1 covers 7 bases. The junction had 2 bases not matched to a gene; V was cut back by 7 bases and J by 1 base. The CDR3 totals 13 residues. Germline V lookup: CDR1 LNHDA, CDR2 SQIVND (reference sequence).

This clonotype was observed a handful of times. The J gene is TRBJ1-1, the V gene TRBV16; no firm D call. This CDR3 has 13 amino acids. In germline, CDR1 is KGHSY, CDR2 FQNENV. The V gene lost 4 bases and the J gene lost 5 bases, with 11 bases spanning the gap. CDR3 sequence reads: CASSPFAGTEAFF. The CDR3 DNA is TGTGCCAGCAGCCCCTTTGCGGGAACTGAAGCTTTCTTT.

In its sample, this clonotype was seen many times. The J gene is TRBJ2-7, the V gene TRBV6-2 or TRBV6-3; TRBD1 aligns across 7 bases. V lost 2 bases, J lost 0 bases, and 10 bases stayed unmatched. The CDR3 is 17 residues long. From germline, CDR1 is MNHEY and CDR2 SVGEGT. The CDR3 DNA reads as TGTGCCAGCAGTTACATCCTGACAGGGCGCGTCTCCTACGAGCAGTACTTC. This codes for CASSYILTGRVSYEQYF.

The V gene is TRBV5-5, the J gene TRBJ2-3; D is ambiguous. The CDR3 is made up of 14 amino acids. Germline loops: CDR1 SGHKS, CDR2 YYEKEE (reference sequence). Trimming cost V 0 bases and J 0 bases, with 5 bases left between them. The CDR3 here is CASSLDRSTDTQYF. In nucleotides, the CDR3 is TGTGCCAGCAGCTTGGACCGGAGCACAGATACGCAGTATTTT.

This clonotype has only a few counts. The chain carries TRBV7-2 and TRBJ1-2, with no clear D. Germline CDR1 is SGHTA and CDR2 is FQGNSA. V lost 5 bases to trimming and J lost 3 bases, with 10 bases between them. The CDR3 is made up of 13 amino acids. The CDR3 loop is CASSPRRYYGYTF. The CDR3 nucleotides are TGTGCCAGCAGCCCTCGACGGTACTATGGCTACACCTTC.

In this sample, this clonotype turned up a few times. The chain uses TRBV20-1 and TRBJ2-1; D is uncertain. Trimming took 0 bases from V and 0 from J, leaving 15 bases between them. Germline CDR1 is DFQATT and CDR2 is SNEGSKA (reference sequence). The CDR3 has 17 residues. The CDR3 loop is CSARDQSRRSSYNEQFF. CDR3 bases: TGCAGTGCTAGAGACCAGTCGCGGAGAAGCTCCTACAATGAGCAGTTCTTC.

The gene calls are TRBV7-9 and TRBJ2-1; the D gene could be TRBD1 or TRBD2 (5 bases each). Germline lookup yields CDR1 SEHNR and CDR2 FQNEAQ (reference sequence). CDR3 length equals 16 residues. Deletions cut 5 bases from V and 6 bases from J, with 20 bases between. As DNA, the CDR3 is TGTGCCAGCAGCCCCCGTGGCAGGGAGTTTGGCAATGAGCAGTTCTTC. Translation gives CASSPRGREFGNEQFF.

This clonotype was found a few times. The chain combines TRBV2 with TRBJ1-1; perhaps TRBD1 as D (5 bases). Trimming removed 6 bases at V and 1 base at J, with 12 bases between. The CDR3 runs 14 residues. Germline V gene lookup returns CDR1 SNHLY and CDR2 FYNNEI. The CDR3 nucleotides are TGTGCCAGCAGGGAGACAAGGGGGAACACTGAAGCTTTCTTT. This codes for CASRETRGNTEAFF.